The 28 T cell receptor beta chains below all came from one sample that was sequenced in a study of CD8+ T cells in alopecia areata (dated by TCRdb to 2017 to 2018). Preparation of the library involved the immunoSEQ multiplex PCR assay. For TCR sequencing, RNA was extracted from every sample and reverse transcribed into cDNA to serve as template. In its TCRdb copy, this immuneACCESS table keeps in-frame sequences only and misses some clones. Where compared with another copy, unresolved V genes explain less than half of these, and the others have no known cause. This sample comprises around 100,000 clones, around three fifths of them detected only once. 8.8% of the sample belongs to the ten largest clones. Input material: CD4+ T cells sorted from blood. The source of these receptors is a human donor in good health.

The V call is TRBV6-5, the J call TRBJ1-1, with 7 nucleotides matching TRBD1. The junction had 8 bases not matched to a gene; V was cut back by 4 bases and J by 9 bases. CDR1 MNHEY and CDR2 SVGAGI come from the germline V gene. The CDR3 loop spans 13 amino acids. CDR3 in DNA: TGTGCCAGCAGTTCCCCGACAGGGCGGAAAGCTTTCTTT. It yields the protein CASSSPTGRKAFF.

V and J are TRBV6-6 and TRBJ2-6; 9 bases align to TRBD1. Per germline, CDR1 MNHNY and CDR2 SVGAGI (reference sequence). This CDR3 has 14 amino acids. V lost 5 bases and J lost 9; bases outside the gene matches: 5. This CDR3 reads CASSPGQGGNVLTF. The CDR3 nucleotides read TGTGCCAGCAGTCCGGGACAGGGAGGCAACGTCCTGACTTTC.

This chain links TRBV5-6 with TRBJ2-1; D is unresolved. Germline CDR1 reads SGHDT; CDR2 reads YYEEEE. The germline V and J ends were trimmed by 3 bases and 3 bases, with 4 bases remaining between them. CDR3 length equals 12 residues. The CDR3 DNA reads as TGTGCCAGCAGCTGGGACTACAATGAGCAGTTCTTC. Protein product: CASSWDYNEQFF.

Comments on this clone: Within the sample, other DNA sequences also encode this same CDR3. As DNA, the CDR3 is TGTGCCAGCAGTCAAGAAGAGACCCAGTACTTC. Protein: CASSQEETQYF. The chain recombines TRBV2 with TRBJ2-5, with unresolved D. The germline V gene encodes CDR1 SNHLY and CDR2 FYNNEI. This CDR3 has 11 amino acids. V gave up 5 bases and J gave up 3 bases, with 4 bases separating them.

The chain is built from TRBV7-8 and TRBJ2-7; D is uncertain. The CDR3 sequence is 13 residues long. Between the trimmed V and J ends, which lost 5 bases and 3 bases, there was a span of 11 bases. Germline assignment: CDR1 SGHVS and CDR2 FQNEAQ. The CDR3 DNA follows: TGTGCCAGCAGCCTCGGATTCCTCTACGAGCAGTACTTC. Protein: CASSLGFLYEQYF.

This chain uses TRBV5-1 with TRBJ2-3; maybe TRBD2 (7 bases). The V gene lost 6 bases and the J gene lost 1 base, with 15 bases spanning the gap. Germline V gives CDR1 SGHRS, CDR2 YFSETQ. The CDR3 loop spans 15 amino acids. DNA for the CDR3: TGCGCCAGCACCATAGGGGGGGCCGGCACAGATACGCAGTATTTT. Protein sequence: CASTIGGAGTDTQYF. The complete variable domain, with remaining parts taken from reference TRBV5-1 and TRBJ2-3, reads KAGVTQTPRYLIKTRGQQVTLSCSPISGHRSVSWYQQTPGQGLQFLFEYFSETQRNKGNFPGRFSGRQFSNSRSEMNVSTLELGDSALYLCASTIGGAGTDTQYFGPGTRLTVL.

This clone was detected a few times. CDR3 sequence reads: CASSLTSGGAYNEQFF. The DNA for the CDR3 is TGCGCCAGCAGCCTTACTAGCGGGGGGGCCTACAATGAGCAGTTCTTC. J is TRBJ2-1 and V is TRBV5-1; TRBD2 aligns across 13 bases. The CDR3 has 16 amino acids. The germline V gene encodes CDR1 SGHRS and CDR2 YFSETQ. J was trimmed by 2 bases and V by 4 bases; bases with no gene match: 3.

The chain uses TRBV7-2 and TRBJ1-5; TRBD1 might be the D (6 bases). The length of the CDR3 is 14 residues. Germline V gene data show CDR1 as SGHTA and CDR2 as FQGNSA. The germline V and J ends were trimmed by 5 bases and 2 bases, with 10 bases remaining between them. CDR3 amino acids: CASSEQGGNQPQHF. The CDR3 nucleotides read TGTGCCAGCAGCGAACAGGGAGGCAATCAGCCCCAGCATTTT.

The J gene is TRBJ2-3, the V gene TRBV29-1, with a weak D call TRBD1 (6 bases). Germline values: CDR1 SQVTM, CDR2 ANQGSEA. The V and J ends lost 6 bases and 4 bases respectively, with 14 bases between them. The CDR3 is 13 amino acids. The CDR3 here is CSVDRTVSDTQYF. The CDR3 DNA reads TGCAGCGTAGACCGGACAGTCTCAGATACGCAGTATTTT.

V and J are TRBV7-2 and TRBJ2-6, with D maybe TRBD1 (6 bases). The V gene's germline CDR1 is SGHTA and CDR2 FQGNSA. This CDR3 contains 15 residues. V gave up 3 bases and J gave up 4 bases, with 10 bases separating them. The CDR3 here is CASSLGANGANVLTF. The CDR3 bases are TGTGCCAGCAGCTTGGGGGCGAACGGGGCCAACGTCCTGACTTTC.

This clone was detected a few times. The chain uses TRBV2 and TRBJ2-3; tentatively, D is TRBD1 (6 bases). V was pared by 9 bases and J by 4 bases, with 8 bases between. CDR1 and CDR2 from the germline V gene are SNHLY and FYNNEI. CDR3 length equals 11 residues. CDR3 DNA: TGTGCCAGGGGGGCCCCAGATACGCAGTATTTT. This sequence encodes CARGAPDTQYF.

This chain's CDR3 is CASTSWGRGGADTQYF. The CDR3 DNA is TGTGCCAGCACCTCGTGGGGGCGGGGGGGTGCAGATACGCAGTATTTT. V and J are TRBV25-1 and TRBJ2-3; 9 bases map to TRBD2. The CDR3 runs to 16 residues. The trim removed 7 bases at V and 4 bases at J, leaving 12 bases unmatched. Germline V gene data show CDR1 as MGHDK and CDR2 as SYGVNS.

This clone was detected only once. The genes are TRBV29-1 and TRBJ1-5; D is undetermined. CDR1 SQVTM and CDR2 ANQGSEA come from the germline V gene. V lost 5 bases to trimming and J lost 0 bases, with 11 bases between them. CDR3 size: 14 residues. CDR3 in amino acids: CSVRLGDSNQPQHF. The CDR3 DNA sequence: TGCAGCGTTCGGTTGGGCGATAGCAATCAGCCCCAGCATTTT.

The V and J genes are TRBV2 and TRBJ1-5, with TRBD1 identical over 11 bases. CDR3 size: 16 residues. V gave up 7 bases and J gave up 5 bases; unmatched junction bases: 10. Per germline, CDR1 SNHLY and CDR2 FYNNEI. This CDR3 reads CASTGGQGGLDQPQHF. The CDR3 region has the DNA TGTGCCAGCACCGGGGGACAGGGGGGACTGGATCAGCCCCAGCATTTT.

The gene calls are TRBV28 and TRBJ2-1; TRBD2 agrees at 8 bases. CDR1 MDHEN and CDR2 SYDVKM come from the germline V gene. The CDR3 extends over 15 amino acids. With 5 bases clipped from V and 3 bases from J, the junction kept 6 bases outside the gene matches. The CDR3 DNA sequence: TGTGCCAGCAGTCCCCCCGCGGGGGGCTACAATGAGCAGTTCTTC. Its translation is CASSPPAGGYNEQFF.

This clone was picked up a small number of times. One end of the junction does not line up with germline, which may come from a read error. The rearrangement joins TRBV29-1 to TRBJ2-7; D perhaps matches TRBD1 (5 bases). The CDR3 runs to 13 residues. Germline V gene lookup returns CDR1 SQVTM and CDR2 ANQGSEA. The CDR3 is CSARPGGALLEIF. CDR3 sequence (DNA): TGCAGCGCCCGGCCGGGTGGGGCCTTATTGGAGATCTTC.

The rearrangement links TRBV6-6 to TRBJ1-1; the match to TRBD1 covers 9 bases. V lost 0 bases and J lost 1; bases outside the gene matches: 0. This CDR3 spans 15 amino acids. Germline lookup yields CDR1 MNHNY and CDR2 SVGAGI (reference sequence). CDR3 in amino acids: CASSYSDRGNTEAFF. The CDR3 DNA is TGTGCCAGCAGTTACTCGGACAGGGGGAACACTGAAGCTTTCTTT.

This clone was seen more than once but under ten times. The V and J genes are TRBV29-1 and TRBJ2-1; the D gene is possibly TRBD1 (7 bases). Trimming took off 5 bases at V and 0 bases at J, with 14 bases between the two ends. The CDR3 has 15 amino acids. Germline loops: CDR1 SQVTM, CDR2 ANQGSEA. CDR3 amino acids: CSVTEGASSYNEQFF. CDR3 DNA sequence: TGCAGCGTTACGGAGGGGGCGAGCTCCTACAATGAGCAGTTCTTC.

This chain links TRBV5-5 with TRBJ1-2, with D perhaps matching TRBD1 (6 bases). Germline lookup yields CDR1 SGHKS and CDR2 YYEKEE (reference sequence). This CDR3 has 14 residues. V gave up 0 bases and J gave up 8 bases, with 14 bases separating them. The CDR3 DNA reads as TGTGCCAGCAGCTTGGCACAGGGTAGTGGCGGCTACACCTTC. This translates into CASSLAQGSGGYTF.

The chain employs TRBV5-1 and TRBJ2-5; TRBD1 is a possible D gene (7 bases). The CDR3 runs 14 residues. Trimming cost V 0 bases and J 4 bases, with 10 bases left between them. Germline V gives CDR1 SGHRS, CDR2 YFSETQ. CDR3 region: CASSLEQGGETQYF. CDR3 in DNA: TGCGCCAGCAGCTTGGAGCAGGGGGGAGAGACCCAGTACTTC.

The genes are TRBV27 and TRBJ2-3; D gene unclear. Trimming stripped 3 bases from V and 3 bases from J, with 10 bases between. The CDR3 is 14 residues long. CDR1 is MNHEY and CDR2 is SMNVEV in the germline V gene (reference sequence). CDR3 region: CASSFGQVTDTQYF. In DNA form, the CDR3 reads TGTGCCAGCAGTTTTGGTCAGGTAACAGATACGCAGTATTTT.

The chain is built from TRBV27 and TRBJ1-1; 7 nucleotides match TRBD1. Per the germline V gene, CDR1 is MNHEY and CDR2 is SMNVEV (reference sequence). CDR3 length: 15 amino acids. J gave up 5 bases and V 2 bases, and 8 bases lay outside the gene matches. The DNA of the CDR3 is TGTGCCAGCAGTTTAGTGGGGACAGCGCCTACTGAAGCTTTCTTT. Its translation is CASSLVGTAPTEAFF.

This clone showed up just once. The chain has TRBV25-1 and TRBJ2-7; D gene unclear. The CDR3 has 17 residues. Germline V gives CDR1 MGHDK, CDR2 SYGVNS. V was cut by 4 bases and J by 2 bases, with 21 bases left in between. CDR3 loop: CASSGKTSRRSAYEQYF. The CDR3, as DNA: TGTGCCAGCAGTGGAAAGACCTCAAGAAGGTCGGCCTACGAGCAGTACTTC.

The chain joins TRBV7-8 to TRBJ2-4; possible D gene TRBD1, 6 bases. Germline values: CDR1 SGHVS, CDR2 FQNEAQ. This CDR3 is built from 16 residues. The V and J ends lost 4 bases and 0 bases respectively, with 13 bases between them. CDR3 sequence (DNA): TGTGCCAGCAGCTGGACAGTTGATCTAGCCAAAAACATTCAGTACTTC. Translated, it gives CASSWTVDLAKNIQYF.

This chain connects TRBV4-2 to TRBJ2-7; maybe TRBD1 (5 bases). V was clipped by 0 bases and J by 4 bases, with 19 bases between them. From germline, CDR1 is LGHNA and CDR2 YNFKEQ. The CDR3 length is 17 residues. CDR3 loop: CASSQDWGGRKIYEQYF. DNA of the CDR3: TGTGCCAGCAGCCAAGATTGGGGCGGCCGTAAGATTTACGAGCAGTACTTC.

The chain links TRBV7-9 to TRBJ1-5, with 7 positions matching TRBD1. This CDR3 comprises 14 residues. The V segment lost 4 bases and the J segment 3 bases; nucleotides outside the gene matches: 3. Germline V gene lookup returns CDR1 SEHNR and CDR2 FQNEAQ (reference sequence). In nucleotides, the CDR3 is TGTGCCAGCAGCTCTGGACAGGCCAATCAGCCCCAGCATTTT. It encodes CASSSGQANQPQHF.

The rearrangement links TRBV25-1 to TRBJ1-5; D call uncertain. The V gene lost 4 bases and the J gene lost 6 bases, with 16 bases spanning the gap. The germline V gene has CDR1 MGHDK and CDR2 SYGVNS. The CDR3 covers 15 residues. The CDR3 protein is CASSAEGNGRQPQHF. CDR3 nucleotides: TGTGCCAGCAGTGCCGAAGGGAATGGGCGTCAGCCCCAGCATTTT.

This sequence joins TRBV6-5 and TRBJ1-5; D ambiguous. This CDR3 has 13 amino acids. CDR1 is MNHEY, CDR2 SVGAGI, per germline. V gave up 0 bases and J gave up 5 bases, with 5 bases separating them. CDR3 nucleotide sequence: TGTGCCAGCAGTTACTCGTACGATCAGCCCCAGCATTTT. It encodes CASSYSYDQPQHF.